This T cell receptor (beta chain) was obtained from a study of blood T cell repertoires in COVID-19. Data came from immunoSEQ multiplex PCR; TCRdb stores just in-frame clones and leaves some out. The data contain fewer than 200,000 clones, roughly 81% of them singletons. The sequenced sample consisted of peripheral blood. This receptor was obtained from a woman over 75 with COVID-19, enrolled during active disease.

The CDR3: CASSLEEGGTDTQYF. CDR3 DNA: TGCGCCAGCAGCTTAGAGGAAGGGGGCACAGATACGCAGTATTTT. V is TRBV5-1 and J is TRBJ2-3, with D possibly TRBD1 on 5 matching bases. The CDR3 is made up of 15 amino acids. The V gene's germline CDR1 is SGHRS and CDR2 YFSETQ. V lost 2 bases, J lost 1 base, and 11 bases lay in between.